This T cell receptor beta chain was sequenced during a study of CD8 T cells in ankylosing spondylitis. This clonotype has at least ten counts. As yet, its antigen is unknown. Study-wide findings and caveats: Ankylosing spondylitis blood appeared to be characterized by a TCR beta motif of eight or nine highly homologous variants.

In making TCR beta libraries, quantitative 5'-RACE with molecular barcodes was used. TCRdb processed the 5' RACE reads anew with MiXCR; each CDR3 protein has one entry. This sample yields 500,000 to 650,000 distinct CDR3 sequences, of which over 4% are seen a single time; 3% to 4% belongs to the top ten. Trimming cost V 0 bases and J 4 bases, with 11 bases left between them. The CDR3 totals 15 residues. CDR1 SGHRS and CDR2 YFSETQ come from the germline V gene. The genes are TRBV5-1 and TRBJ2-1; D possibly corresponds to TRBD2 (6 bases). Input material: blood, either unsorted or a sorted T cell fraction (not recorded which). This sequence originates from a male donor with ankylosing spondylitis. The CDR3 DNA reads as TGCGCCAGCAGCTTGGAGAGTGCGGGGTACAATGAGCAGTTCTTC. It codes for CASSLESAGYNEQFF.